Listed below are T cell receptor beta chains from one sample, sequenced in a study of Tregs in tolerant kidney transplant recipients. Repertoires were generated with immunoSEQ multiplex PCR, while TCRdb's copy carries only in-frame clones and drops some. The repertoire holds 74,000 or so clones, with roughly 90% as singletons. The sequencing used CD4+ T cells from blood (PBMCs), collected 24 months after the transplant. These receptors originate from a human patient who received a combined kidney and bone marrow transplant. The graft donor may be the source of some T cells. CDR3s include the opening cysteine and the closing phenylalanine or tryptophan. The order of the fields is V gene, J gene, D gene, clone size, CDR3 protein, CDR3 DNA. A D gene is named only where the DNA matches it firmly. Clone size is not always given. Where it is, it says once, few, many or a class for expanded clones.

TRBV19	TRBJ1-5	TRBD1	-	CASITPGQGIQPQHF	TGTGCCAGTATCACCCCGGGACAGGGGATTCAGCCCCAGCATTTT
TRBV7-6	TRBJ2-2	-	-	CASSPGLLNTGELFF	TGTGCCAGCAGTCCGGGACTCCTGAACACCGGGGAGCTGTTTTTT
TRBV7-2	TRBJ1-5	-	-	CASSPHGGGNQPQHF	TGTGCCAGCAGCCCCCACGGGGGAGGGAATCAGCCCCAGCATTTT
TRBV27	TRBJ2-7	-	-	CASSLSDEPPGRPGGIYSYEQYF	TGTGCCAGCAGTTTATCGGACGAGCCCCCGGGCCGCCCAGGGGGGATTTATTCCTACGAGCAGTACTTC
TRBV30	TRBJ1-2	TRBD1	-	CAWSVGQGVGYTF	TGTGCCTGGAGTGTGGGACAGGGTGTTGGCTACACCTTC
TRBV7-2	TRBJ1-1	-	-	CASSFNWNTEAFF	TGTGCCAGCAGCTTTAATTGGAACACTGAAGCTTTCTTT
TRBV7-2	TRBJ1-5	-	-	CASSLYNQPQHF	TGTGCCAGCAGCTTGTACAATCAGCCCCAGCATTTT
TRBV7-2	TRBJ1-1	-	-	CASSLYSKNTEAFF	TGTGCCAGCAGCTTATACTCGAAGAACACTGAAGCTTTCTTT
TRBV6-5	TRBJ2-2	TRBD2	-	CASSYSPGLDTGELFF	TGTGCCAGCAGTTACTCGCCGGGACTAGACACCGGGGAGCTGTTTTTT
TRBV29-1	TRBJ2-1	TRBD1	-	CSVEGGQGASEQFF	TGCAGCGTTGAGGGAGGACAGGGGGCGAGTGAGCAGTTCTTC
TRBV4-2	TRBJ2-7	TRBD2	-	CASSLSPASGGNEQYF	TGTGCCAGCAGCCTAAGCCCCGCTAGCGGAGGTAACGAGCAGTACTTC
TRBV2	TRBJ1-3	-	-	CASSEALLLSSGNTIYF	TGTGCCAGCAGTGAAGCGTTACTCCTGAGCTCTGGAAACACCATATATTTT
TRBV2	TRBJ1-5	TRBD1	-	CASTQEQGQPQHF	TGTGCCAGCACACAAGAACAGGGGCAGCCCCAGCATTTT
TRBV6-6	TRBJ2-7	-	-	CASTLGLGTDYEQYF	TGTGCCAGCACTTTGGGACTCGGGACAGACTACGAGCAGTACTTC
TRBV11-2	TRBJ1-2	TRBD1	-	CASSLLRQGGSNYGYTF	TGTGCCAGCAGCTTACTCCGACAGGGAGGATCCAACTATGGCTACACCTTC
TRBV5-6	TRBJ2-3	TRBD2	-	CASSSGLASLVF	TGTGCCAGCAGCTCAGGACTAGCGTCCCTCGTTTTT
TRBV2	TRBJ2-7	TRBD2	-	CASMGSGGAYEQYF	TGTGCCAGCATGGGTAGCGGGGGGGCGTACGAGCAGTACTTC
TRBV4-1	TRBJ2-5	TRBD1	-	CASSQAQGAVVETQYF	TGCGCCAGCAGCCAAGCTCAGGGGGCGGTGGTAGAGACCCAGTACTTC
TRBV18	TRBJ2-2	-	-	CASSLAVNTGELFF	TGTGCCAGCTCACTAGCGGTAAACACCGGGGAGCTGTTTTTT
TRBV4-2	TRBJ2-7	-	-	CASSSYSYEQYF	TGTGCCAGCAGCTCGTACTCCTACGAGCAGTACTTC
TRBV7-2	TRBJ2-7	TRBD2	-	CASSLVFRAGDEQYF	TGTGCCAGCAGCTTAGTTTTCAGAGCGGGGGACGAGCAGTACTTC
TRBV7-2	TRBJ2-7	-	-	CASSSRLEYEQYF	TGTGCCAGCAGCTCGAGGCTAGAGTACGAGCAGTACTTC
TRBV5-1	TRBJ2-7	TRBD2	once	CASSLMTSSYEQYF	TGCGCCAGCAGCTTGATGACTAGCAGCTACGAGCAGTACTTC
TRBV7-3	TRBJ2-3	TRBD2	-	CASSSGRGGRTDTQYF	TGTGCCAGCAGCTCGGGCCGGGGGGGGCGCACAGATACGCAGTATTTT
TRBV25-1	TRBJ2-7	-	-	CASRRSGLEYF	TGTGCCAGCAGGCGCTCGGGTCTCGAGTACTTC
TRBV9	TRBJ2-1	TRBD2	-	CASSARGGLAGVGEQFF	TGTGCCAGCAGCGCGAGGGGGGGGCTAGCGGGAGTTGGTGAGCAGTTCTTC
TRBV15	TRBJ2-7	TRBD1	-	CAIGTGLYEQYF	TGTGCCATCGGGACAGGACTATACGAGCAGTACTTC
TRBV5-6	TRBJ2-7	-	-	CASSYPTGSRELYF	TGTGCCAGCAGCTACCCTACAGGGTCCAGGGAGCTGTACTTC
TRBV5-1	TRBJ1-6	TRBD1	-	CASSLLGQNNSPLHF	TGCGCCAGCAGCTTGTTGGGACAGAATAATTCCCCCCTCCACTTT
TRBV4-1	TRBJ1-4	-	-	CASSPGVSRAVGKLFF	TGCGCCAGCAGCCCAGGCGTCTCCAGGGCAGTCGGAAAACTGTTTTTT
TRBV20-1	TRBJ2-7	TRBD1	few	CSAKGPGQGGF	TGCAGTGCTAAAGGGCCGGGACAGGGAGGGTTC
TRBV18	TRBJ2-7	-	-	CASSPSTDEQYF	TGTGCCAGCTCACCTTCGACAGACGAGCAGTACTTC
TRBV11-1	TRBJ1-1	TRBD1	-	CASSQGTGRTEAFF	TGTGCCAGCAGCCAAGGGACAGGCAGGACTGAAGCTTTCTTT
TRBV19	TRBJ2-3	TRBD2	-	CASSIRAGGGPDTQYF	TGTGCCAGTAGTATACGGGCGGGGGGGGGTCCAGATACGCAGTATTTT
TRBV5-1	TRBJ2-5	-	-	CASSPSRQLAETQYF	TGCGCCAGCAGCCCGAGCAGGCAACTAGCAGAGACCCAGTACTTC
TRBV4-2	TRBJ2-4	-	-	CASSQDNGRVLIQYF	TGTGCCAGCAGCCAAGATAATGGCAGGGTTCTCATTCAGTACTTC
TRBV4-1	TRBJ1-4	-	-	CASSQDSGRRYDEKLFF	TGCGCCAGCAGCCAAGATAGCGGACGGAGATATGATGAAAAACTGTTTTTT
TRBV5-1	TRBJ2-3	TRBD1	-	CASSLDRGPRDTQYF	TGCGCCAGCAGCTTGGACAGGGGGCCTCGAGATACGCAGTATTTT
TRBV4-3	TRBJ1-2	-	-	CASSQLVTAGYTF	TGCGCCAGCAGCCAATTGGTGACAGCGGGCTACACCTTC
TRBV9	TRBJ2-7	TRBD2	-	CASSVGVGGSSYEQYF	TGTGCCAGCAGCGTAGGTGTCGGGGGGAGCTCCTACGAGCAGTACTTC
TRBV27	TRBJ2-3	TRBD2	-	CASSALAGGIADTQYF	TGTGCCAGCAGTGCACTAGCGGGAGGGATCGCAGATACGCAGTATTTT
TRBV4-2	TRBJ1-2	-	-	CASSQDRRSFANYGYTF	TGTGCCAGCAGCCAAGATAGAAGGAGTTTTGCTAACTATGGCTACACCTTC
TRBV19	TRBJ1-5	-	-	CASNSGVGYQPQHF	TGTGCCAGTAATTCCGGGGTAGGATATCAGCCCCAGCATTTT
TRBV29-1	TRBJ2-7	TRBD1	once	CSVEAQGTSYEQYF	TGCAGCGTTGAAGCACAGGGGACATCCTACGAGCAGTACTTC
TRBV6-6	TRBJ2-7	-	-	CASSYWGGSYEQYF	TGTGCCAGCAGTTACTGGGGCGGATCCTACGAGCAGTACTTC